One sample yielded the 21 T cell receptor beta chains listed below, sequenced in a study of cytomegalovirus exposure and HLA in healthy donors. PCR involved 60 Vbeta and 13 Jbeta primers. Sequencing used immunoSEQ multiplex PCR; TCRdb keeps in-frame clones, though not all of them. The table lists around 250,000 clones, roughly four fifths of them singletons. Sequenced material: PBMCs. These receptors all come from a woman aged 60 to 75 in good health and CMV-seropositive.

J is TRBJ1-1 and V is TRBV5-6, with 9 bases matching TRBD1. The ends lost 7 bases at V and 3 bases at J; junction bases unmatched: 4. Germline values: CDR1 SGHDT, CDR2 YYEEEE. This CDR3 has 13 amino acids. The CDR3 protein is CASAGQGDTEAFF. Here the CDR3 DNA reads TGTGCCAGCGCGGGACAGGGTGACACTGAAGCTTTCTTT.

The V and J genes are TRBV19 and TRBJ2-7; D might be TRBD2 (5 bases). Trimming pared 5 bases from V and 3 bases from J, leaving 17 bases between. CDR3 length equals 15 residues. Germline CDR1 reads LNHDA; CDR2 reads SQIVND (reference sequence). Here the CDR3 reads CASSPGGEGFYEQYF. CDR3 nucleotides: TGTGCCAGTAGTCCCGGCGGCGAGGGATTCTACGAGCAGTACTTC.

The rearrangement uses TRBV28 and TRBJ1-5, with D uncertain. The CDR3 extends over 15 amino acids. From germline, CDR1 is MDHEN and CDR2 SYDVKM. V shed 11 bases and J shed 2 bases, with 19 bases lying between them. In nucleotides, the CDR3 is TGTGCCCTATGGGCCGGGGTGACGGGCAATCAGCCCCAGCATTTT. Its translation is CALWAGVTGNQPQHF.

This rearrangement joins TRBV5-1 to TRBJ2-1; 7 bases map to TRBD2. In germline, CDR1 is SGHRS, CDR2 YFSETQ. V lost 5 bases to trimming and J lost 2 bases; unmatched junction nucleotides: 4. This CDR3 has 14 amino acids. Written as DNA, the CDR3 is TGCGCCAGCAGACTAAGCGGGACCTACAATGAGCAGTTCTTC. It translates to CASRLSGTYNEQFF.

V usage is TRBV10-3 and J usage is TRBJ1-5, with a possible D match to TRBD1 (5 bases). The CDR3 has 13 residues. Per germline, CDR1 ENHRY and CDR2 SYGVKD. V was clipped by 6 bases and J by 2 bases, with 8 bases between them. The CDR3 spells CAISGGGNQPQHF. In nucleotides, the CDR3 is TGTGCCATCAGCGGGGGAGGCAATCAGCCCCAGCATTTT.

The J gene is TRBJ1-2, the V gene TRBV28; 7 nucleotides line up with TRBD1. V lost 5 bases and J lost 2; bases outside the gene matches: 5. In germline, CDR1 is MDHEN, CDR2 SYDVKM. The CDR3 runs 14 residues. CDR3 residues: CASSLQGENYGYTF. CDR3 bases: TGTGCCAGCAGTCTTCAGGGGGAAAACTATGGCTACACCTTC.

Notes on this clone: This sample includes further DNA sequences coding for the same CDR3. The chain recombines TRBV28 with TRBJ2-5; D is unclear. This CDR3 comprises 12 residues. Germline-derived CDR1 and CDR2 are MDHEN and SYDVKM. V lost 5 bases, J lost 0 bases, and 4 bases lay in between. CDR3 amino acids: CASSADQETQYF. The CDR3 DNA reads TGTGCCAGCAGTGCGGACCAAGAGACCCAGTACTTC.

This clone was seen once. V usage is TRBV7-9 and J usage is TRBJ2-1; 7 bases match TRBD2. The CDR3 extends over 16 amino acids. Germline V gives CDR1 SEHNR, CDR2 FQNEAQ (reference sequence). Trimming removed 0 bases from V and 7 bases from J; junction bases left unmatched: 9. CDR3 DNA sequence: TGTGCCAGCAGCTTAGCGTGGGGCGGGGGTCATAATGAGCAGTTCTTC. Translating gives CASSLAWGGGHNEQFF.

J is TRBJ1-1 and V is TRBV14; 8 bases are a match to TRBD1. The germline CDR1 and CDR2 sequences are SGHDN and FVKESK. The CDR3 totals 13 residues. Germline trimming cut 5 bases from V and 4 bases from J; bases unmatched to any gene: 3. DNA for the CDR3: TGTGCCAGCAGCAGACAGGGGAGCACTGAAGCTTTCTTT. It yields the protein CASSRQGSTEAFF.

The chain has TRBV2 and TRBJ1-5, with 7 bases fitting TRBD1. This CDR3 is 15 amino acids long. Losses at the gene ends were 6 bases for V and 3 bases for J; bases not matched to a gene: 8. Germline values: CDR1 SNHLY, CDR2 FYNNEI. This chain's CDR3 is CASSADRTSNQPQHF. The CDR3 DNA reads TGTGCCAGCAGCGCGGACAGGACCTCCAATCAGCCCCAGCATTTT.

Here the CDR3 reads CASSRGTGSSTISYEQYF. In DNA, the CDR3 is TGTGCCAGTTCGCGTGGGACAGGGTCCTCTACCATCTCCTACGAGCAGTACTTC. This chain links TRBV6-7 with TRBJ2-7; 9 positions match TRBD1. Being an ORF, TRBV6-7 has a function that is uncertain. This CDR3 region has 18 residues. V gave up 9 bases and J gave up 0 bases; unmatched junction bases: 18.

This clone was found a few times. This chain joins TRBV5-1 and TRBJ2-1; TRBD1 matches 9 bases. CDR3 length: 15 residues. J was trimmed by 4 bases and V by 4 bases; bases with no gene match: 6. Germline V lookup: CDR1 SGHRS, CDR2 YFSETQ. The CDR3 region is CASSPGTGWYNEQFF. CDR3 nucleotide sequence: TGCGCCAGCAGCCCCGGGACAGGGTGGTACAATGAGCAGTTCTTC.

The chain uses TRBV5-5 and TRBJ2-2; the D gene is possibly TRBD2 (6 bases). There are 15 residues in the CDR3. Germline V gives CDR1 SGHKS, CDR2 YYEKEE (reference sequence). Deletions cut 4 bases from V and 3 bases from J, with 13 bases between. The CDR3 loop reads CASSPGDFYTGELFF. The CDR3 coding sequence is TGTGCCAGCAGCCCGGGGGACTTCTACACCGGGGAGCTGTTTTTT.

The chain joins TRBV6-5 to TRBJ1-1; possible D gene TRBD1, 5 bases. The germline CDR1 and CDR2 sequences are MNHEY and SVGAGI. The CDR3 spans 15 residues. V dropped 7 bases and J dropped 1 base, with 16 bases sitting between them. For the CDR3, the DNA is TGTGCCAGCAAAACATACCTCCAGGGGAACACTGAAGCTTTCTTT. It translates to CASKTYLQGNTEAFF.

The V and J genes are TRBV6-5 and TRBJ2-1; perhaps TRBD1 as D (6 bases). This CDR3 has 14 residues. V lost 0 bases, J lost 10 bases, and 13 bases lay in between. CDR1 MNHEY and CDR2 SVGAGI come from the germline V gene. The CDR3 nucleotides are TGTGCCAGCAGTTACTCCCAGGGGTCAGGAGAGCAGTTCTTC. Translating it yields CASSYSQGSGEQFF.

This clone was picked up one time. The V and J genes are TRBV30 and TRBJ2-1; 7 nucleotides line up with TRBD2. The CDR3 extends over 15 amino acids. Germline loops: CDR1 GTSNPN, CDR2 SVGIG (reference sequence). With 3 bases clipped from V and 2 bases from J, the junction kept 7 bases outside the gene matches. The CDR3 protein is CAWRTGGSPYNEQFF. The CDR3 DNA reads as TGTGCCTGGAGAACGGGCGGGAGTCCCTACAATGAGCAGTTCTTC.

The V gene is TRBV11-2, the J gene TRBJ1-3; unclear D gene. V was shortened by 5 bases and J by 4 bases, with 15 bases between the two germline ends. The CDR3 sequence is 15 residues long. The germline gives CDR1 SGHAT, CDR2 FQNNGV. The CDR3, as DNA: TGTGCCAGCAGCCCTTTTGTTTCGGGAGGAAACACCATATATTTT. This codes for CASSPFVSGGNTIYF.

The genes are TRBV10-3 and TRBJ2-1, with D unclear. The CDR3 has 15 amino acids. Trimming cost V 0 bases and J 4 bases, with 10 bases left between them. Per the germline V gene, CDR1 is ENHRY and CDR2 is SYGVKD. Here the CDR3 DNA reads TGTGCCATCAGTGAGTCGGGCAGAGAGTACAATGAGCAGTTCTTC. As protein: CAISESGREYNEQFF.

The J gene is TRBJ1-1, the V gene TRBV6-4; D not resolved. Germline loops: CDR1 MRHNA, CDR2 SNTAGT. Trimming pared 3 bases from V and 0 bases from J, leaving 20 bases between. This CDR3 has 18 residues. CDR3 coding DNA: TGTGCCAGCAGTGATGCAGAACCCCTTATCAATCTGAACACTGAAGCTTTCTTT. It codes for CASSDAEPLINLNTEAFF.

J is TRBJ2-1 and V is TRBV19; 7 bases align to TRBD2. This CDR3 is 15 amino acids long. Germline V gives CDR1 LNHDA, CDR2 SQIVND (reference sequence). J was trimmed by 8 bases and V by 8 bases; bases with no gene match: 15. CDR3 protein: CASVQAGSPNDEQFF. CDR3 nucleotides: TGTGCCAGTGTCCAAGCGGGAAGCCCAAACGATGAGCAGTTCTTC.

This clone was counted once. The J gene is TRBJ1-2, the V gene TRBV28; possible D gene TRBD1, 6 bases. Germline CDR1 reads MDHEN; CDR2 reads SYDVKM. The V and J ends lost 6 bases and 2 bases respectively, with 19 bases between them. This CDR3 contains 16 residues. The CDR3 spells CASRPPLFTGNYGYTF. Written as DNA, the CDR3 is TGTGCCAGCAGGCCACCGCTGTTCACAGGGAACTATGGCTACACCTTC.